This record concerns one T cell receptor (beta chain) sequence. Germline CDR1 reads SGHDT; CDR2 reads YYEEEE. The CDR3 consists of 14 residues. V dropped 4 bases and J dropped 10; count of bases not matched to a gene: 6. PCR used 60 Vbeta primers and 13 Jbeta primers. Method: immunoSEQ multiplex PCR; TCRdb's copy keeps in-frame clones and lacks some. Among some 67,000 clones, 78% were seen once, and the ten largest hold roughly a tenth. The data were obtained in a study of cytomegalovirus exposure and HLA in healthy donors. What was sequenced was PBMCs. V is TRBV5-6 and J is TRBJ2-1, with 12 bases that match TRBD1. This TCR was sampled from a man aged 35-49 years in good health and CMV-seronegative. The chain's CDR3 is CASSRDRGRREQFF. The CDR3 DNA follows: TGTGCCAGCAGCCGGGACAGGGGGCGTCGGGAGCAGTTCTTC.